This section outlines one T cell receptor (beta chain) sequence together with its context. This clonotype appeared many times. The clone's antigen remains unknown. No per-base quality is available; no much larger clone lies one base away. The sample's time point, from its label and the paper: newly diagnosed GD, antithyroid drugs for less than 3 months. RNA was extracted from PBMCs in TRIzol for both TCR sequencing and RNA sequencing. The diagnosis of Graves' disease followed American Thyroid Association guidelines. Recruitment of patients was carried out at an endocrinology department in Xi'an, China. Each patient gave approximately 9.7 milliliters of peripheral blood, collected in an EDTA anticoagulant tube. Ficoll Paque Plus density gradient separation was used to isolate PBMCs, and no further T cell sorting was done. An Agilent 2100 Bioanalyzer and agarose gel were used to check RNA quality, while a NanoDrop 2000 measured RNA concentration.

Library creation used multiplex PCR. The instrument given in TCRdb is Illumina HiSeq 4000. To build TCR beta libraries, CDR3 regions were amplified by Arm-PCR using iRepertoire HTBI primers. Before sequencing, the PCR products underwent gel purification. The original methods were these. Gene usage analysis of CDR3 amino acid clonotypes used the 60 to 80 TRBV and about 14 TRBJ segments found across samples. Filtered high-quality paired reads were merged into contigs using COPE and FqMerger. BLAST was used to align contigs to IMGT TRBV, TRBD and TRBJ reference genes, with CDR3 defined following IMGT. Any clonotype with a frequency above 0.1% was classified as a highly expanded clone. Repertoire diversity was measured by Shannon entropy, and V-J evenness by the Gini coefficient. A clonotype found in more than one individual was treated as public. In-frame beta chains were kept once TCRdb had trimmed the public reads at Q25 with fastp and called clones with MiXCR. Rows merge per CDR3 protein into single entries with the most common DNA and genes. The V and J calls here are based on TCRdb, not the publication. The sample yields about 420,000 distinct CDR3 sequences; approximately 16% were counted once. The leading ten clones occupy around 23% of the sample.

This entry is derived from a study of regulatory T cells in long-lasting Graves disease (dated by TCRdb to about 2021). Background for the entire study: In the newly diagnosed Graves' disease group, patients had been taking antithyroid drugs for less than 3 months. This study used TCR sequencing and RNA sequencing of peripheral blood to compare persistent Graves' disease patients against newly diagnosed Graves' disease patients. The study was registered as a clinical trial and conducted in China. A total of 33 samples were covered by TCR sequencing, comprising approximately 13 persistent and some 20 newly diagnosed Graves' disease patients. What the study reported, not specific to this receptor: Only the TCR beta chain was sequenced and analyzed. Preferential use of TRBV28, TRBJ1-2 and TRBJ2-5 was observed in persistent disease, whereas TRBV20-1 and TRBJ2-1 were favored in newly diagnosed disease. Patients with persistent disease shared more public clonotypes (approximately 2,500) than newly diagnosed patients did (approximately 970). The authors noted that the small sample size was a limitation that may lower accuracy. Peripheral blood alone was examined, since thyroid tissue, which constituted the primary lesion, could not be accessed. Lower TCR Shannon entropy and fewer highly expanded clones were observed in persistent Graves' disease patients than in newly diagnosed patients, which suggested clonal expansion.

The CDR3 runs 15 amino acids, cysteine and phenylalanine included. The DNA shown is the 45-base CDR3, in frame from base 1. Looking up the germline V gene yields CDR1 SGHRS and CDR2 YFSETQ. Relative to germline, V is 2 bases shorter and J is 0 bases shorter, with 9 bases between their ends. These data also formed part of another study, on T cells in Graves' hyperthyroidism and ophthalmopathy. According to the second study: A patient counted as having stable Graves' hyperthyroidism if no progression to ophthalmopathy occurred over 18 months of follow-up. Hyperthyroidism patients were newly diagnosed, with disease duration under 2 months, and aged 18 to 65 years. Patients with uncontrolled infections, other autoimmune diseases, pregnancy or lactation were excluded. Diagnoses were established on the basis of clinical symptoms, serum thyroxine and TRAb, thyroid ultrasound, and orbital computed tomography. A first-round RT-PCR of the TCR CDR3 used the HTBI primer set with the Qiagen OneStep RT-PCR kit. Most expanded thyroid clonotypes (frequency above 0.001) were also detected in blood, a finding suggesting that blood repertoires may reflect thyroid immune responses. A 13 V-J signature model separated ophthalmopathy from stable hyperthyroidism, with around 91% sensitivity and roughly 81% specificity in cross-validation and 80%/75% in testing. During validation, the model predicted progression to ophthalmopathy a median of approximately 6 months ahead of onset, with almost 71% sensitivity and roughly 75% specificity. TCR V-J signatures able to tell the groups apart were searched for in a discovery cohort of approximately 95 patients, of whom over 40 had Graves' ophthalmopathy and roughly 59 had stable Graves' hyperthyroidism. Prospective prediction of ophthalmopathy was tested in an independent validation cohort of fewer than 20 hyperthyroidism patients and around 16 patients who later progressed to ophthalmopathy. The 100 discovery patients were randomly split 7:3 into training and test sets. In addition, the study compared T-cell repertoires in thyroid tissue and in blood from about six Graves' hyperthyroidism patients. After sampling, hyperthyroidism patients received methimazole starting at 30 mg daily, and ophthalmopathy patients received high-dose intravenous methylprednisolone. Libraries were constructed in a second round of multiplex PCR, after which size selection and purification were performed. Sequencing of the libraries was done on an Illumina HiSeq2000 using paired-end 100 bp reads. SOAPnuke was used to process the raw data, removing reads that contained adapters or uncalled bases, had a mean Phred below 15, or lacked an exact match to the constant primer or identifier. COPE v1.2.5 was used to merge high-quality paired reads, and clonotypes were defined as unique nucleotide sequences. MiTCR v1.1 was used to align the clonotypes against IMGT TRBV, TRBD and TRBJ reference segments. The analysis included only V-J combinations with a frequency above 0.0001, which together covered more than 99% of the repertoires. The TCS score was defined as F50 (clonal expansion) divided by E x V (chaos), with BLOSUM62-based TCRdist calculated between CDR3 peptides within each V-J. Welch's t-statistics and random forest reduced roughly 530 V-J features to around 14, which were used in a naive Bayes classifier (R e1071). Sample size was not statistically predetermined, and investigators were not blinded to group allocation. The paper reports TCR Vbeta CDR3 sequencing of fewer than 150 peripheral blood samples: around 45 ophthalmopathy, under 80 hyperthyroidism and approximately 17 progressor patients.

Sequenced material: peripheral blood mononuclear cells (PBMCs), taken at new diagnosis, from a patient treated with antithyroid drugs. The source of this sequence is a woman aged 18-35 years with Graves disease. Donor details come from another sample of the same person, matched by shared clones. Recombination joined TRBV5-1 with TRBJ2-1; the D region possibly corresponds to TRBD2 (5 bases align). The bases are TGCGCCAGCAGCTTCGAAGCGGTCTCCTACAATGAGCAGTTCTTC. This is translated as CASSFEAVSYNEQFF.